This TCR beta chain derives from a study of cytomegalovirus exposure and HLA in healthy donors (dated by TCRdb to 2017 to 2019). Concerning the study at large: According to a later analysis, one platform produced both the 110 or so validation repertoires and the 666 repertoires of the first cohort. A separate validation cohort of over a hundred different subjects was used in addition to the roughly 620-subject first cohort. The study was designed to test whether signatures of past pathogen exposure could be identified by cataloging public T cell receptors. To predict cytomegalovirus infection status, the study brought together high-throughput TCR immunosequencing, statistical association of individual TCRs with disease status, and machine learning.

Looking up the germline V gene yields CDR1 SGHNT and CDR2 YENEEA. Relative to germline, V is 6 bases shorter and J is 3 bases shorter, with 12 bases between their ends. From the cysteine through the phenylalanine, the CDR3 covers 13 amino acids. The DNA shown is the 39-base CDR3, in frame from base 1. With respect to this clone: The antigen it binds to is not known. No quality values exist for individual bases; no much larger clone is one base distant.

Receptor libraries were prepared by the immunoSEQ multiplex PCR assay. Under the source paper's analysis protocol: To diagnose cytomegalovirus status from the catalog of TCR beta chain sequences, a statistical classification framework was built. TCRdb holds this immuneACCESS table with in-frame rearrangements only. Some clones are missing; in checked studies, unresolved V genes explain under half, and the rest has no known cause. That table is the source of V, J and clone size, and D and trimming were worked out from the DNA. Here the sample has under 85,000 clones; about 93% occur a single time. The ten largest clones represent more than 2% of the sample. Points the paper makes about the study in general: Across donors, most TCR sequences were observed very rarely, whereas some public TCRs were present in many individuals. It was suggested by the authors that the approach could potentially be generalized to other disease states and immunological phenotypes. A later analysis had no HLA typing for the validation cohort, so co-occurrence there was scored across all 130 or so repertoires. The study gave a list of under 200 TCR beta chains associated with cytomegalovirus. In vitro tests confirmed that a few of the cytomegalovirus-associated TCR beta chains recognize cytomegalovirus antigens. In both the original and validation cohorts, the classifier was reported to diagnose cytomegalovirus status with high specificity and sensitivity. A later analysis found that TCRs clustered in the first cohort also tended to co-occur in the 95 to 150 validation repertoires, with just under 95% of cluster scores above 0.

The donors belonged to the validation cohort of about 130 subjects, which was separate from the approximately 680-subject first cohort. Sequencing input: PBMCs. The sequence joins TRBV11-3 to TRBJ2-7; a weak D assignment points to TRBD1 (5 bases agree). This TCR was recovered from a woman between 18 and 29 years old in good health and CMV-seronegative. The DNA is TGTGCCAGCAGTCGTGGCCAGGGCTACGAGCAGTACTTC. It encodes CASSRGQGYEQYF. Full variable domain (CDR3 extended with the reference TRBV11-3 and TRBJ2-7 proteins): EAGVVQSPRYKIIEKKQPVAFWCNPISGHNTLYWYLQNLGQGPELLIRYENEEAVDDSQLPKDRFSAERLKGVDSTLKIQPAELGDSAVYLCASSRGQGYEQYFGPGTRLTVT.